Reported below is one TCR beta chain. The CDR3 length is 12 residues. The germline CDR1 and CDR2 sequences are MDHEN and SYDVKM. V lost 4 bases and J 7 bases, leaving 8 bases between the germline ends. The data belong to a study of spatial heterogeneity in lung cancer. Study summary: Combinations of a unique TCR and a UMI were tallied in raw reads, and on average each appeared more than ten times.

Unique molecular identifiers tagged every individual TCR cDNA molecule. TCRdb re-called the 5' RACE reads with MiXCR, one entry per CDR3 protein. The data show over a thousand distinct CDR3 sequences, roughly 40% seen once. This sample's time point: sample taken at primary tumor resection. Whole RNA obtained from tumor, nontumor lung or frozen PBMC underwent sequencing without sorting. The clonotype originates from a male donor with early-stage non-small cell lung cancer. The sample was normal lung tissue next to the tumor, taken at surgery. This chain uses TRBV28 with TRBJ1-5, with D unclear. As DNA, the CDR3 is TGTGCCAGCAGTTCCGCCGAACAGCCCCAGCATTTT. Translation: CASSSAEQPQHF.